Below are 5 T cell receptor beta chains sequenced from a single sample in a study of cytomegalovirus exposure and HLA in healthy donors. The primer mix had 60 Vbeta and 13 Jbeta primers. Method: immunoSEQ multiplex PCR; TCRdb's copy keeps in-frame clones and lacks some. Counted here are more than 85,000 clones, about three quarters occurring once; the ten biggest clones make up about 2%. Input material: PBMCs. The receptors were sampled from a boy aged 10-17 years in good health and CMV-seronegative.

This clone was recorded a few times. This chain connects TRBV10-3 to TRBJ1-3; D unclear. The CDR3 consists of 15 residues. V lost 2 bases to trimming and J lost 0 bases, with 8 bases between them. Germline V lookup: CDR1 ENHRY, CDR2 SYGVKD. CDR3 region: CAISERTDSGNTIYF. For the CDR3, the DNA is TGTGCCATCAGTGAGCGAACAGACTCTGGAAACACCATATATTTT.

The chain joins TRBV7-8 to TRBJ1-4; 11 positions match TRBD1. V shed 5 bases, J shed 7 bases, and the junction held 6 bases outside the gene matches. The CDR3 loop spans 15 amino acids. Germline V gene sequence: CDR1 SGHVS, CDR2 FQNEAQ. The CDR3 loop is CASSLRTGGGEKLFF. The CDR3 bases are TGTGCCAGCAGCCTGCGGACAGGGGGCGGTGAAAAACTGTTTTTT.

This clone showed up just a few times. In DNA form, the CDR3 reads TGTGCCAGCAGTTCCTACATGGGGGTGGGAGGTGGGTTCGGCCAGCCCCAGCATTTT. Its protein product is CASSSYMGVGGGFGQPQHF. V is TRBV28 and J is TRBJ1-5; TRBD1 might be the D (5 bases). CDR1 MDHEN and CDR2 SYDVKM come from the germline V gene. The CDR3 extends over 19 amino acids. V was trimmed by 4 bases and J by 7 bases, leaving 29 bases between them.

The chain recombines TRBV7-9 with TRBJ2-5, with 8 bases matching TRBD1. The CDR3 is 15 residues long. Unmatched junction bases numbered 12, after V lost 7 bases and J lost 5 bases. Germline V lookup: CDR1 SEHNR, CDR2 FQNEAQ (reference sequence). The CDR3 here is CASNPGQGREETQYF. CDR3 sequence (DNA): TGTGCCAGCAACCCCGGACAGGGCCGGGAGGAGACCCAGTACTTC.

V usage is TRBV5-1 and J usage is TRBJ2-3, with D possibly matching TRBD1 (6 bases). Trimming shortened V by 2 bases and J by 5 bases, and 12 bases separated the two germline ends. Germline V gene lookup returns CDR1 SGHRS and CDR2 YFSETQ. CDR3 length: 14 amino acids. The CDR3 spells CASSFGQLQDTQYF. CDR3 bases: TGCGCCAGCAGCTTTGGACAGCTGCAAGATACGCAGTATTTT.